This T cell receptor beta chain was captured by sequencing in a study of a mutant IDH1 vaccine in newly diagnosed glioma. Study-wide context: Vaccine administration was initiated 4-6 weeks following radiotherapy alone, or with temozolomide cycles. Standard pretreatment was either radiotherapy, temozolomide, or, for most, radiochemotherapy with temozolomide.

Clones were sequenced by immunoSEQ multiplex PCR, and TCRdb holds only the in-frame ones, with some missing. The data contain tens of thousands of clones, about four fifths of them seen just once; the ten biggest clones take up 5.4%. In regard to this clone: Its antigen is unidentified.

Time point described: week 35, safety follow-up. The study gave 300 ug of mutant IDH1 20-mer peptide per vaccine dose, with topical imiquimod. Trimming cost V 6 bases and J 4 bases, with 12 bases left between them. There are 13 residues in the CDR3. CDR1 is MRHNA, CDR2 SNTAGT, per germline. This clonotype was sampled from a middle-aged man with glioma. The sequencing here drew on PBMCs, taken from a glioma patient whose treatment included an IDH1 peptide vaccine. The chain combines TRBV6-4 with TRBJ1-2; TRBD1 might be the D (6 bases). DNA of the CDR3: TGTGCCAGCAGCCGCGAGGGGGGCTATGGCTACACCTTC. Its translation is CASSREGGYGYTF.